This T cell receptor beta chain originates from a study of blood T cell repertoires in COVID-19. Looked up from germline, CDR1 is ENHRY and CDR2 is SYGVKD. V gave up 11 bases and J gave up 0 bases, with 20 bases separating them. The CDR3 extends over 16 amino acids. Assay used: immunoSEQ multiplex PCR; TCRdb lists only in-frame clones, some missing. The sample lists fewer than 450,000 clones, less than 95% occurring once. Participant-reported clinical history was the basis for cohort assignment. Resolution of symptoms, clearance, or two negative PCRs was present in recovered Cohort 3 donors. The chain recombines TRBV10-3 with TRBJ1-5; perhaps TRBD1 as D (5 bases). Sequencing input: PBMCs or T cells enriched from blood (not recorded which). The source of this sequence is a man aged 18 to 35 who had recovered from COVID-19. The CDR3 here is CASHKDGGFSNQPQHF. For the CDR3, the DNA is TGTGCCTCGCATAAAGACGGGGGATTTAGCAATCAGCCCCAGCATTTT.